A selection of T cell receptor beta chains follows, all from one sample in a study of CD8 T cells in Susac syndrome. A single record per CDR3 protein comes from TCRdb applying MiXCR to the immunoSEQ multiplex PCR reads. The table lists 150,000 to 180,000 distinct CDR3 sequences, roughly 94% of them singletons. Source material: CD8+ T cells from PBMCs. The receptors stem from a human donor with multiple sclerosis. Each CDR3 is given with its conserved first and last residue. Each record gives: J gene, D gene, V gene, clone size, CDR3 DNA, CDR3 protein. The D gene is left open where the match is weak. The size of a clone is reported for some rows only, either as once, few or many, or as a class for expanded clones.

>TRBJ1-1|TRBD1|TRBV29-1|NA
TGCAGCTCACGGGGGGACAGGGACATGAACACTGAAGCTTTCTTT
CSSRGDRDMNTEAFF
>TRBJ2-1|NA|TRBV27|NA
TGTGCCAGCAGTTTATACCCAGGGGCTAATGAGCAGTTCTTC
CASSLYPGANEQFF
>TRBJ1-5|NA|TRBV29-1|NA
TGCAGCGTTGAAGAGCAGGGCAGCAATCAGCCCCAGCATTTT
CSVEEQGSNQPQHF
>TRBJ2-5|NA|TRBV27|NA
TGTGCCAGCAGCCGAGGGGCCCGGGGAAAGACCCAGTACTTC
CASSRGARGKTQYF
>TRBJ1-2|TRBD1|TRBV9|NA
TGTGCCAGCAGCGCTGGACAGGGCCTAGGCTATGGCTACACCTTC
CASSAGQGLGYGYTF
>TRBJ2-7|NA|TRBV28|NA
TGTGCCAGCAGTCCCGTATTAGTGAACGAGCAGTACTTC
CASSPVLVNEQYF
>TRBJ2-7|TRBD2|TRBV6-2/TRBV6-3|NA
TGTGCCAGCAGCGCGGGGGGGGAAGACTACGAGCAGTACTTC
CASSAGGEDYEQYF
>TRBJ2-3|NA|TRBV27|NA
TGTGCCAGCAACTGGGGTAGCGGCTATACTAGCACAGATACGCAGTATTTT
CASNWGSGYTSTDTQYF
>TRBJ1-5|NA|TRBV6-2/TRBV6-3|NA
TGTGCCAGCAGTTACCAGACATGGCCCCAGCATTTT
CASSYQTWPQHF
>TRBJ1-5|NA|TRBV12-3/TRBV12-4|NA
TGTGCCAGCGGGTCCACCTGGAATCAGCCCCAGCATTTT
CASGSTWNQPQHF
>TRBJ1-1|NA|TRBV19|NA
TGTGCCAGTAGCGGCAGGGGATCCAACACTGAAGCTTTCTTT
CASSGRGSNTEAFF
>TRBJ2-3|NA|TRBV27|NA
TGTGCCAGCAGCACCCCCCGGGGGGCCCGCACAGATACGCAGTATTTT
CASSTPRGARTDTQYF
>TRBJ1-2|NA|TRBV27|NA
TGTGCCAGCAGTTTTTCCGGGTCTAACTATGGCTACACCTTC
CASSFSGSNYGYTF
>TRBJ1-5|NA|TRBV7-8|NA
TGTGCCAGCAGCTTAGGACCCCGGGGGTGGGATCAGCCCCAGCATTTT
CASSLGPRGWDQPQHF
>TRBJ2-1|TRBD1|TRBV13|once
TGTGCCAGCAGCCTACAGGGGGCGCGGTACAATGAGCAGTTCTTC
CASSLQGARYNEQFF
>TRBJ2-1|NA|TRBV20-1|NA
TGCAGTGCTAGCAGCACTAGATTCAGGCACAATGAGCAGTTCTTC
CSASSTRFRHNEQFF
>TRBJ2-5|NA|TRBV6-2/TRBV6-3|NA
TGTGCCAGCAGTACGAATCACAGGGAGACCCAGTACTTC
CASSTNHRETQYF
>TRBJ2-1|NA|TRBV7-2|NA
TGTGCCAGCAGCTTAGTACAGCCCGGTGAGCAGTTCTTC
CASSLVQPGEQFF
>TRBJ1-5|NA|TRBV7-8|NA
TGTGCCAGCAGCCCCTCCGGGGGCACGGAGCCCCAGCATTTT
CASSPSGGTEPQHF
>TRBJ1-6|NA|TRBV5-1|NA
TGCGCCAGCAGCTTGGCCGTGGGGTTGAATTCACCCCTCCACTTT
CASSLAVGLNSPLHF
>TRBJ2-2|NA|TRBV12-3/TRBV12-4|NA
TGTGCCAGCACCTTTCGTATTGCGAACACCGGGGAGCTGTTTTTT
CASTFRIANTGELFF
>TRBJ2-1|NA|TRBV3-1|once
TGTGCCAGCAGCCTCCTACCGTTGGGGCGGAACTACAATGAGCAGTTCTTC
CASSLLPLGRNYNEQFF
>TRBJ1-1|NA|TRBV6-2/TRBV6-3|NA
TGTGCCAGCAGTTCCCGATTGGAGGCTTTCTTT
CASSSRLEAFF
>TRBJ2-1|TRBD2|TRBV9|NA
TGTGCCAGCAGCGTGACTAGCGGGGGGATTCGGGAGCAGTTCTTC
CASSVTSGGIREQFF
>TRBJ1-2|NA|TRBV20-1|NA
TGCAGTGCTAGAGATCAGAGACGGGGGTTCGTCTATGGCTACACCTTC
CSARDQRRGFVYGYTF
>TRBJ2-1|NA|TRBV20-1|NA
TGCAGTGCTAGGGGCCTAGGGGTGGGTCGTGAGCAGTTCTTC
CSARGLGVGREQFF
>TRBJ2-1|TRBD2|TRBV28|NA
TGTGCCAGCAGTTTTTCGGGGGGTAGTCGGAATGAGCAGTTCTTC
CASSFSGGSRNEQFF
>TRBJ2-7|TRBD1|TRBV13|NA
TGTGCCAGCAGCGAAGGGACAGGGTCTACCTACGAGCAGTACTTC
CASSEGTGSTYEQYF
>TRBJ2-3|TRBD2|TRBV12-3/TRBV12-4|NA
TGTGCCAGCAGTTTACGTCCTAGCGGGGGCCCCACAGATACGCAGTATTTT
CASSLRPSGGPTDTQYF
>TRBJ2-4|TRBD1|TRBV30|NA
TGTGCCTGGAGCTCGGGACAGAAGGGGCACTTC
CAWSSGQKGHF